This TCR beta chain stems from a study of persistence of HIV-infected CD4 T cells. Cells were stimulated nonspecifically with anti-CD3/anti-CD28 magnetic beads. Sorting of responding CD4+ T cells relied on upregulated CD40 ligand together with CD69. Suppressive ART was started during chronic HIV-1 infection in these adults. Donors had undetectable plasma HIV-1 RNA, under 50 copies/mL, for 4+ years. Regarding this clone: Antigen specificity is unknown.

This was the immunoSEQ version 4 assay in survey mode. Template was genomic DNA at around 9.3 ng/uL, with up to roughly 1 ug used per sample. The data were produced by immunoSEQ multiplex PCR, yet TCRdb's version contains in-frame clones alone and is incomplete. The sample has more than 35,000 clones, roughly 90% seen once; the top ten hold about 1.3%. This material consisted of CD4+ T cells sorted from PBMCs after approximately 19-hour stimulation, taken from a patient who received antiretroviral therapy. The sequence came from an adult man with HIV who was CMV-seropositive.

The CDR3 DNA reads as TGTGCCTGGAGGAGAGAGGGGGCTCGCTACACCTTC. Its protein product is CAWRREGARYTF. V gene TRBV30 combines with J gene TRBJ1-2; 7 positions match TRBD1. The junction had 7 bases not matched to a gene; V was cut back by 3 bases and J by 9 bases. This CDR3 has 12 amino acids. CDR1 is GTSNPN and CDR2 is SVGIG in the germline V gene (reference sequence).